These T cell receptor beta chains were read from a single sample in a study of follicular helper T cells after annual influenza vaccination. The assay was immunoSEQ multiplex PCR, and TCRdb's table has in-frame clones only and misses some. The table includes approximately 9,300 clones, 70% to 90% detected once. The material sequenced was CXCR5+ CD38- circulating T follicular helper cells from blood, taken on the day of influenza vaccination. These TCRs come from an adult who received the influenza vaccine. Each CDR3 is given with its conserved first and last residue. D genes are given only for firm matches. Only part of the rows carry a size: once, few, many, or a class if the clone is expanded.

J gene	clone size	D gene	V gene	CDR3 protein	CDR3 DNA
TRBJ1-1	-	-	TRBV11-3	CASSSSRGVGTEAFF	TGTGCCAGCAGCTCAAGCCGGGGGGTTGGCACTGAAGCTTTCTTT
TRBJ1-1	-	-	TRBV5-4	CASSLEQGSEAFF	TGTGCCAGCAGCTTGGAACAGGGCTCTGAAGCTTTCTTT
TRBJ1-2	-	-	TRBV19	CASSIPSGYGYTF	TGTGCCAGTAGTATCCCCTCCGGCTATGGCTACACCTTC
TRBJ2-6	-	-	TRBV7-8	CASSLAPLSGANVLTF	TGTGCCAGCAGCTTAGCACCTCTCTCTGGGGCCAACGTCCTGACTTTC
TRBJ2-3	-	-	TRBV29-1	CSVDRQGGTQYF	TGCAGCGTTGACCGACAGGGAGGTACGCAGTATTTT
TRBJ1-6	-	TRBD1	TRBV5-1	CASRRTGGESPLHF	TGCGCCAGCAGGCGGACAGGGGGCGAGTCACCCCTCCACTTT
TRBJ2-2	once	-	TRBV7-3	CASSLGLITGELFF	TGTGCCAGCAGCTTGGGGCTGATAACCGGGGAGCTGTTTTTT
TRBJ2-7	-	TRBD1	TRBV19	CASSDRGYEQYF	TGTGCCAGTAGTGACAGGGGTTACGAGCAGTACTTC
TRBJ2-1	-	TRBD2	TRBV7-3	CASSLATSGGASYNEQFF	TGTGCCAGCAGCTTAGCCACTAGCGGGGGGGCATCCTACAATGAGCAGTTCTTC
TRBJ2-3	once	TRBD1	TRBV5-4	CASRPLPGQENTDTQYF	TGTGCCAGCAGACCCTTACCGGGACAGGAAAACACAGATACGCAGTATTTT
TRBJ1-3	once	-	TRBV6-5	CASSYSTGNTIYF	TGTGCCAGCAGTTACTCGACTGGAAACACCATATATTTT
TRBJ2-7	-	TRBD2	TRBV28	CASLTSGGTYEQYF	TGTGCCAGCCTAACTAGCGGGGGGACCTACGAGCAGTACTTC
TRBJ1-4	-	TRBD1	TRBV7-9	CASSLPGQGREKLFF	TGTGCCAGCAGTTTGCCGGGACAGGGGAGAGAAAAACTGTTTTTT
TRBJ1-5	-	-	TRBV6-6	CASSSPLKDSNQPQHF	TGTGCCAGCAGTTCCCCCCTCAAAGATAGCAATCAGCCCCAGCATTTT
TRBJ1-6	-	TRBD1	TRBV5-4	CASSGGTGWFSPLHF	TGTGCCAGCAGCGGGGGGACAGGGTGGTTTTCACCCCTCCACTTT
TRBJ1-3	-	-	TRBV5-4	CASSLGQEIGNTIYF	TGTGCCAGCAGCTTGGGACAGGAGATTGGAAACACCATATATTTT
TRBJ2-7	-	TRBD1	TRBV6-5	CASKGTGGYEQYF	TGTGCCAGCAAAGGGACAGGGGGCTACGAGCAGTACTTC
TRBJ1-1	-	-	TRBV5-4	CASSLEGNTEAFF	TGTGCCAGCAGCTTGGAGGGGAACACTGAAGCTTTCTTT
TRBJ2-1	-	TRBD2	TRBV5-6	CASSAMTSGGNNEQFF	TGTGCCAGCAGCGCTATGACTAGCGGGGGAAACAATGAGCAGTTCTTC
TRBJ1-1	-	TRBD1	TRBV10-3	CAIGQGNTEAFF	TGTGCCATCGGACAGGGAAACACTGAAGCTTTCTTT
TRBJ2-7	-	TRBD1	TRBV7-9	CASSYRDSSYEQYF	TGTGCCAGCAGCTACCGGGACAGCTCCTACGAGCAGTACTTC
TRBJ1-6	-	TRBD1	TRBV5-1	CASSSEPDRGPDTPLHF	TGCGCCAGCAGCTCCGAACCGGACAGGGGCCCCGATACACCCCTCCACTTT
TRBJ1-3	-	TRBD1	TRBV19	CASSPRQGASGNTIYF	TGTGCCAGTAGTCCGAGACAGGGGGCCTCTGGAAACACCATATATTTT
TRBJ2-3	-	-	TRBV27	CASSRPGNTDTQYF	TGTGCCAGCAGCAGACCCGGGAACACAGATACGCAGTATTTT
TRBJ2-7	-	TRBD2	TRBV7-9	CASSAGVAGMGYEQYF	TGTGCCAGCAGCGCCGGTGTAGCGGGGATGGGCTACGAGCAGTACTTC
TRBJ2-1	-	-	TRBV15	CATSKIGTNPLDEQFF	TGTGCCACCAGTAAAATAGGGACAAATCCTCTCGATGAGCAGTTCTTC
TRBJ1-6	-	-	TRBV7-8	CASSLSSGKNSPLHF	TGTGCCAGCAGCTTATCCTCAGGAAAAAATTCACCCCTCCACTTT
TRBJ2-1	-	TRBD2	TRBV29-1	CSVVVVRGANNEQFF	TGCAGCGTTGTAGTGGTGCGGGGGGCTAACAATGAGCAGTTCTTC
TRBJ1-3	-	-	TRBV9	CASSVRGNSGNTIYF	TGTGCCAGCAGCGTACGCGGCAACTCTGGAAACACCATATATTTT
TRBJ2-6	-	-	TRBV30	CAWSVGVSNVLTF	TGTGCCTGGAGTGTCGGGGTTTCCAACGTCCTGACTTTC
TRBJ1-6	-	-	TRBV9	CASSVRDDNSPLHF	TGTGCCAGCAGCGTAAGGGACGATAATTCACCCCTCCACTTT
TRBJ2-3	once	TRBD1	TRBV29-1	CSVGQGEDTQYF	TGCAGCGTGGGACAGGGGGAAGATACGCAGTATTTT
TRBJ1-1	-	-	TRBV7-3	CASSSDRNTEAFF	TGTGCCAGCAGCTCCGACAGAAACACTGAAGCTTTCTTT
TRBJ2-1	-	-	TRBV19	CASRGLQGYEQFF	TGTGCCAGTAGGGGGCTACAGGGCTATGAGCAGTTCTTC
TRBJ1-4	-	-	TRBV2	CASSGPGTGNEKLFF	TGTGCCAGCAGTGGGCCGGGCACAGGCAATGAAAAACTGTTTTTT
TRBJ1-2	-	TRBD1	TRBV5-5	CASSFSQGVVYGYTF	TGTGCCAGCAGCTTCTCACAGGGGGTCGTCTATGGCTACACCTTC
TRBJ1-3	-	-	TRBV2	CASSLKGGNTIYF	TGTGCCAGCAGCCTTAAGGGAGGAAACACCATATATTTT
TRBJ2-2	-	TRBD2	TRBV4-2	CASSPPEGGGGAVPGVVGELFF	TGTGCCAGCAGCCCCCCAGAAGGTGGCGGGGGGGCCGTCCCCGGTGTCGTCGGGGAGCTGTTTTTT
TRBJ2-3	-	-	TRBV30	CAWRKVFDTQYF	TGTGCCTGGAGAAAGGTTTTCGATACGCAGTATTTT
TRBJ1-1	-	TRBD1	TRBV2	CASTDRGRTEAFF	TGTGCCAGCACGGACAGGGGTAGGACTGAAGCTTTCTTT
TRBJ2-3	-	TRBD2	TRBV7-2	CASSIKSGLEGGDTQYF	TGTGCCAGCAGCATCAAGTCGGGACTAGAGGGGGGGGATACGCAGTATTTT